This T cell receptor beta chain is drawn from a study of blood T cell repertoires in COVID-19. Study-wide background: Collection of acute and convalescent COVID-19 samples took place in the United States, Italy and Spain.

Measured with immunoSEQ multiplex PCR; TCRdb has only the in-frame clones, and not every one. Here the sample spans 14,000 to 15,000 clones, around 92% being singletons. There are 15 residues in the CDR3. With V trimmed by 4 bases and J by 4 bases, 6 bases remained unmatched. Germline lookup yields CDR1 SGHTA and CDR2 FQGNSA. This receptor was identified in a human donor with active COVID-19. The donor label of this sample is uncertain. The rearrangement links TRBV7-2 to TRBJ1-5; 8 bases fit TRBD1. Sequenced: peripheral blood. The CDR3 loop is CASSSTGVRNQPQHF. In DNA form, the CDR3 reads TGTGCCAGCAGCTCGACAGGGGTCAGGAATCAGCCCCAGCATTTT.